These 9 T cell receptor beta chains came from one sample sequenced in a study of T cells in Graves' hyperthyroidism and ophthalmopathy. RNA transcripts were the template for amplifying TCR beta CDR3 regions. A set of HTBI primers served as the primers for a first-round RT-PCR of the TCR CDR3. TCRdb fed the multiplex PCR reads into MiXCR, producing one record per CDR3 protein. The top ten hold 8.4% of the sample, which has about 720,000 distinct CDR3 sequences, approximately 16% seen once. Sequenced sample: blood. All receptors derive from a man between 18 and 35 years old with Graves' hyperthyroidism.

This clonotype was counted many times. The CDR3 region has the DNA TGTGCCAGCAGACCCCCGGGACAGAGATACAATGAGCAGTTCTTC. It yields the protein CASRPPGQRYNEQFF. The J gene is TRBJ2-1, the V gene TRBV12-3 or TRBV12-4; TRBD1 agrees at 7 bases. This CDR3 spans 15 amino acids. With V trimmed by 6 bases and J by 4 bases, 9 bases remained unmatched.

This clonotype was recorded at least ten times. V gene TRBV2 combines with J gene TRBJ1-4; 12 bases are a match to TRBD1. The CDR3 extends over 13 amino acids. The ends lost 6 bases at V and 11 bases at J; junction bases unmatched: 4. Germline V gives CDR1 SNHLY, CDR2 FYNNEI. This CDR3 reads CASRGQGAWKLFF. CDR3 coding DNA: TGTGCCAGCAGGGGACAGGGGGCTTGGAAACTGTTTTTT.

In this sample, this clonotype turned up many times. The V gene is TRBV2, the J gene TRBJ2-3, with 10 bases aligning to TRBD1. This CDR3 has 14 amino acids. CDR1 is SNHLY, CDR2 FYNNEI, per germline. After removal of 6 bases from V and 6 bases from J, the junction contained 6 bases not matched to a gene. CDR3 protein: CASRLDRGVDTQYF. The DNA of the CDR3 is TGTGCCAGCAGATTGGACAGGGGGGTGGATACGCAGTATTTT.

This clonotype was observed once. V and J are TRBV12-3 or TRBV12-4 and TRBJ2-2, with a possible D match to TRBD1 (6 bases). The CDR3 is 21 amino acids. Trimming shortened V by 1 base and J by 0 bases, and 24 bases separated the two germline ends. The CDR3 DNA follows: TGTGCCAGCAGTTTAGGTTTAGGACAGCCGTTCGGGGCACCGAACACCGGGGAGCTGTTTTTT. Protein: CASSLGLGQPFGAPNTGELFF.

The chain employs TRBV19 and TRBJ1-1, with 7 bases aligning to TRBD1. This CDR3 region has 13 residues. In germline, CDR1 is LNHDA, CDR2 SQIVND (reference sequence). V lost 2 bases to trimming and J lost 5 bases; unmatched junction nucleotides: 2. CDR3 nucleotide sequence: TGTGCCAGTAGTATACAGACAGGGACTGAAGCTTTCTTT. Translating it yields CASSIQTGTEAFF.

The chain employs TRBV12-3 or TRBV12-4 and TRBJ1-1; D ambiguous. Trimming took off 3 bases at V and 7 bases at J, with 9 bases between the two ends. The CDR3 contains 12 residues. This CDR3 reads CASSFFNHEAFF. The CDR3 DNA sequence: TGTGCCAGCAGTTTTTTCAACCATGAAGCTTTCTTT.

This sequence joins TRBV20-1 and TRBJ2-5, with D uncertain. This CDR3 has 13 residues. Germline assignment: CDR1 DFQATT and CDR2 SNEGSKA (reference sequence). Trimming cost V 5 bases and J 5 bases, with 15 bases left between them. CDR3 in amino acids: CSAPVGATETQYF. The CDR3 DNA sequence: TGCAGTGCTCCTGTCGGAGCTACGGAGACCCAGTACTTC.

This clonotype was picked up a small number of times. The chain combines TRBV28 with TRBJ2-1; D tentatively reads TRBD1 or TRBD2 (5 bases each). This CDR3 region has 13 residues. The V gene lost 6 bases and the J gene lost 5 bases, with 11 bases spanning the gap. Germline lookup yields CDR1 MDHEN and CDR2 SYDVKM. In DNA, the CDR3 is TGTGCCAGCAGGGCCATGGGGGACAATGAGCAGTTCTTC. Translated: CASRAMGDNEQFF. Full variable domain (rest looked up from reference TRBV28 and TRBJ2-1): DVKVTQSSRYLVKRTGEKVFLECVQDMDHENMFWYRQDPGLGLRLIYFSYDVKMKEKGDIPEGYSVSREKKERFSLILESASTNQTSMYLCASRAMGDNEQFFGPGTRLTVL.

At least ten counts were recorded for this clonotype. The rearrangement joins TRBV7-9 to TRBJ1-6; D unresolved. Germline assignment: CDR1 SEHNR and CDR2 FQNEAQ (reference sequence). V lost 6 bases, J lost 0 bases, and 9 bases lay in between. The CDR3 length is 15 residues. CDR3 sequence: CASSLGSSYNSPLHF. In DNA, the CDR3 is TGTGCCAGCAGTTTGGGGAGCTCCTATAATTCACCCCTCCACTTT.